A selection of T cell receptor beta chains follows, all from one sample in a study of T cell changes during pregnancy in multiple sclerosis. This table comes from immunoSEQ multiplex PCR, and its TCRdb copy is limited to in-frame clones, with some not included. The sample lists approximately 49,000 clones, 88% seen once, with 1% to 1.5% in the top ten. Sequencing used CD4+ T cells from peripheral blood mononuclear cells, obtained in the second trimester of pregnancy. Source of these receptors: a female donor with multiple sclerosis, enrolled in a pregnancy study. Each CDR3 is given with its conserved first and last residue. D genes are given only for firm matches. Not every row has a clone size; where given, it reads once, few, many or a size class.

D gene | J gene | V gene | clone size | CDR3 protein | CDR3 DNA
TRBD1 | TRBJ1-2 | TRBV18 | . | CASSPTAAGTGGGMRGYTF | TGTGCCAGCTCACCAACCGCCGCCGGGACAGGGGGCGGTATGAGAGGCTACACCTTC
. | TRBJ1-2 | TRBV6-5 | . | CASSYYRDTNYGYTF | TGTGCCAGCAGTTACTACAGGGATACTAACTATGGCTACACCTTC
. | TRBJ2-3 | TRBV11-2 | . | CASSPLGGGISDTQYF | TGTGCCAGCAGCCCTCTGGGTGGCGGGATCTCAGATACGCAGTATTTT
. | TRBJ2-7 | TRBV7-9 | . | CASSSQGSSYEQYF | TGTGCCAGCAGCTCACAGGGTTCCTCCTACGAGCAGTACTTC
. | TRBJ1-2 | TRBV7-2 | . | CADAGGGYGYTF | TGTGCCGATGCGGGGGGTGGCTATGGCTACACCTTC
TRBD1 | TRBJ1-4 | TRBV7-2 | . | CASSSGQTYNEKLFF | TGTGCCAGCAGTTCGGGACAGACCTATAATGAAAAACTGTTTTTT
. | TRBJ1-1 | TRBV5-1 | . | CASSLWGGGTEAFF | TGCGCCAGCAGCTTGTGGGGGGGAGGCACTGAAGCTTTCTTT
TRBD2 | TRBJ2-2 | TRBV19 | . | CASRVGAGDTGELFF | TGTGCCAGTAGGGTTGGAGCGGGAGACACCGGGGAGCTGTTTTTT
. | TRBJ1-3 | TRBV5-1 | few | CASSPQSGGNTIYF | TGCGCCAGCAGCCCACAATCAGGAGGAAACACCATATATTTT
. | TRBJ1-1 | TRBV19 | . | CASSVRREAFF | TGTGCCAGTAGTGTCAGGAGGGAAGCTTTCTTT
. | TRBJ1-3 | TRBV7-2 | once | CASSLAGAGGNTIYF | TGTGCCAGCAGCTTAGCGGGGGCAGGTGGAAACACCATATATTTT
. | TRBJ2-3 | TRBV19 | . | CASSVRGGVTDTQYF | TGTGCCAGTAGTGTGAGGGGGGGGGTCACAGATACGCAGTATTTT
. | TRBJ2-1 | TRBV7-3 | . | CASSPQSGDEQFF | TGTGCCAGCAGCCCACAGTCGGGGGATGAGCAGTTCTTC
TRBD2 | TRBJ2-1 | TRBV7-2 | . | CASSPWGISGSDEQFF | TGTGCCAGCAGCCCGTGGGGGATCAGCGGGAGCGATGAGCAGTTCTTC
. | TRBJ2-2 | TRBV11-2 | . | CASSFLLGGNTGELFF | TGTGCCAGCAGCTTCCTATTAGGCGGAAACACCGGGGAGCTGTTTTTT
TRBD1 | TRBJ2-7 | TRBV7-3 | once | CASSSGTGGYEQYF | TGTGCCAGCAGCTCGGGGACAGGAGGCTACGAGCAGTACTTC
TRBD1 | TRBJ2-7 | TRBV2 | medium-sized | CASREQPGTGGYEQYF | TGTGCCAGCAGGGAACAACCTGGGACAGGGGGCTACGAGCAGTACTTC
TRBD1 | TRBJ1-1 | TRBV4-1 | . | CASSQRTGSNTEAFF | TGCGCCAGCAGCCAAAGGACAGGGTCGAACACTGAAGCTTTCTTT
. | TRBJ2-1 | TRBV2 | . | CASTLTGNEQFF | TGTGCCAGCACTCTTACAGGGAACGAGCAGTTCTTC
. | TRBJ2-1 | TRBV28 | . | CASSLDSYNEQFF | TGTGCCAGCAGTTTGGACAGCTACAATGAGCAGTTCTTC
. | TRBJ1-3 | TRBV30 | . | CAWSVRSSGNTIYF | TGTGCCTGGAGTGTTCGCAGCTCTGGAAACACCATATATTTT
. | TRBJ2-7 | TRBV28 | . | CASSFGGAGVADEQYF | TGTGCCAGCAGTTTTGGGGGGGCGGGAGTCGCTGACGAGCAGTACTTC
. | TRBJ2-5 | TRBV28 | . | CASSRQVQETQYF | TGTGCCAGCAGTAGACAGGTCCAAGAGACCCAGTACTTC
. | TRBJ2-3 | TRBV6-5 | . | CASSYSGTSTDTQYF | TGTGCCAGCAGTTACTCGGGGACTAGCACAGATACGCAGTATTTT
. | TRBJ2-7 | TRBV11-1 | . | CASSYLLSYEQYF | TGTGCCAGCAGCTATCTACTTTCCTACGAGCAGTACTTC
TRBD1 | TRBJ1-3 | TRBV18 | . | CASSPPSGTGGNTIYF | TGTGCCAGCTCACCACCGTCCGGGACAGGAGGAAACACCATATATTTT
TRBD1 | TRBJ2-7 | TRBV5-4 | . | CASSRQGIRSYEQYF | TGTGCCAGCAGCCGACAGGGAATTCGGTCCTACGAGCAGTACTTC
. | TRBJ2-7 | TRBV20-1 | . | CSAPRGYEQYF | TGCAGTGCTCCCCGGGGTTACGAGCAGTACTTC
TRBD1 | TRBJ2-2 | TRBV11-2 | . | CASSTLTGGRNTGELFF | TGTGCCAGCAGCACCTTGACAGGGGGCCGGAACACCGGGGAGCTGTTTTTT
. | TRBJ1-1 | TRBV7-9 | . | CASSLALSRAFF | TGTGCCAGCAGCTTAGCGTTGTCGCGGGCTTTCTTT
TRBD1 | TRBJ2-5 | TRBV5-6 | . | CASSLDPGGLREQYF | TGTGCCAGCAGCTTGGATCCAGGGGGCTTGAGGGAGCAGTACTTC
TRBD1 | TRBJ2-7 | TRBV5-1 | . | CASSSTPRQGARDEQYF | TGCGCCAGCAGCTCAACGCCTCGACAGGGGGCGCGGGACGAGCAGTACTTC
TRBD1 | TRBJ2-1 | TRBV10-3 | . | CAITKDRELDEQFF | TGTGCCATCACCAAGGACAGGGAGTTAGATGAGCAGTTCTTC
. | TRBJ1-1 | TRBV2 | . | CASSGRGKNTEAFF | TGTGCCAGCAGTGGCAGGGGCAAGAACACTGAAGCTTTCTTT
TRBD2 | TRBJ2-7 | TRBV29-1 | . | CSVIGTSVLEQYF | TGCAGCGTTATAGGGACTAGTGTCCTCGAGCAGTACTTC
. | TRBJ2-2 | TRBV9 | . | CASSAPANTGELFF | TGTGCCAGCAGCGCCCCAGCGAACACCGGGGAGCTGTTTTTT
TRBD2 | TRBJ2-3 | TRBV7-2 | . | CASSFFSWAGGGADTQYF | TGTGCCAGCAGCTTTTTCTCGTGGGCGGGAGGAGGGGCAGATACGCAGTATTTT
. | TRBJ1-5 | TRBV4-2 | . | CASSQDWRGLQPQHF | TGTGCCAGCAGCCAAGATTGGAGGGGTCTGCAGCCCCAGCATTTT
TRBD1 | TRBJ2-2 | TRBV2 | many | CASRAGQGAGGELFF | TGTGCCAGCAGGGCGGGACAGGGGGCCGGCGGGGAGCTGTTTTTT
. | TRBJ2-5 | TRBV5-1 | . | CASSLGAGSPGETQYF | TGCGCCAGCAGCTTGGGGGCGGGCAGCCCGGGGGAGACCCAGTACTTC
. | TRBJ2-5 | TRBV5-1 | . | CASSFGEGAGETQYF | .
TRBD1 | TRBJ2-7 | TRBV5-1 | . | CASSPPRQGYEQYF | TGCGCCAGCAGCCCTCCGAGACAGGGTTACGAGCAGTACTTC
. | TRBJ1-1 | TRBV4-3 | . | CASSQDHRAAVEAFF | TGCGCCAGCAGCCAAGATCACAGGGCGGCGGTTGAAGCTTTCTTT
TRBD2 | TRBJ2-1 | TRBV18 | . | CASSPRTSGASYNEQFF | TGTGCCAGCTCACCCCGGACTAGCGGGGCCTCCTACAATGAGCAGTTCTTC
. | TRBJ2-3 | TRBV7-9 | . | CASSGPGVRTDTQYF | TGTGCCAGCAGCGGCCCGGGGGTACGCACAGATACGCAGTATTTT
. | TRBJ1-5 | TRBV28 | . | CASSLLGGAVQPQHF | TGTGCCAGCAGTTTGCTCGGGGGGGCTGTACAGCCCCAGCATTTT
TRBD2 | TRBJ2-5 | TRBV9 | . | CASSVMSSGRASQETQYF | TGTGCCAGCAGCGTAATGTCTAGCGGGAGAGCCTCTCAAGAGACCCAGTACTTC
. | TRBJ1-5 | TRBV2 | . | CASSEGQYNQPQHF | TGTGCCAGCAGTGAGGGGCAGTACAATCAGCCCCAGCATTTT
TRBD2 | TRBJ2-7 | TRBV27 | . | CASSLSGAGGSYEQYF | TGTGCCAGCAGTTTATCGGGGGCGGGAGGATCCTACGAGCAGTACTTC
. | TRBJ2-1 | TRBV7-9 | . | CASRKYGAGGLNNEQFF | TGTGCCAGCAGGAAATACGGTGCAGGGGGGCTTAACAATGAGCAGTTCTTC
TRBD2 | TRBJ2-1 | TRBV4-2 | once | CASSQDLVGGRTYNEQFF | TGTGCCAGCAGCCAAGATCTTGTTGGCGGGAGGACCTACAATGAGCAGTTCTTC
. | TRBJ2-1 | TRBV11-3 | . | CASSLSASQDEQFF | TGTGCCAGCAGCTTATCCGCTAGCCAGGATGAGCAGTTCTTC